Listed below are T cell receptor beta chains from one sample, sequenced in a study of T cells after yellow fever vaccination. TCRdb used MiXCR to reprocess the 5' RACE reads, holding one entry per CDR3 protein. The table includes 300,000 or so distinct CDR3 sequences, 13% detected once. Sequencing was performed on CD4+ T cells sorted from PBMCs, taken 45 days after the yellow fever booster vaccination. The receptors here all came from a young man who received the YFV17D yellow fever vaccine. CDR3s include the opening cysteine and the closing phenylalanine or tryptophan. The D gene is left open where the match is weak. A row's size may be missing; if present it is once, few, many or a size class.

j_call: TRBJ2-3
d_call: -
clone_size: many
v_call: TRBV5-1
cdr3_nt: TGCGCCAGCAGCCTTGCAGGTGTAGATACGCAGTATTTT
cdr3_aa: CASSLAGVDTQYF

j_call: TRBJ1-4
d_call: -
clone_size: many
v_call: TRBV2
cdr3_nt: TGTGCCAGCAAGCGGGGGGCAGCCGAAAAACTGTTTTTT
cdr3_aa: CASKRGAAEKLFF

j_call: TRBJ2-7
d_call: TRBD2
clone_size: -
v_call: TRBV20-1
cdr3_nt: TGCAGTGCAAACACCGGGACTAGCGGTTCCTACGAGCAGTACTTC
cdr3_aa: CSANTGTSGSYEQYF

j_call: TRBJ1-2
d_call: -
clone_size: few
v_call: TRBV29-1
cdr3_nt: TGCAGCGTTGAAGATCCCAGGAACAACAACTATGGCTACACCTTC
cdr3_aa: CSVEDPRNNNYGYTF

j_call: TRBJ2-2
d_call: -
clone_size: few
v_call: TRBV10-3
cdr3_nt: TGTGCCATCAGTGCCCCCACAGGCGCCGGGGAGCTGTTTTTT
cdr3_aa: CAISAPTGAGELFF

j_call: TRBJ2-1
d_call: TRBD2
clone_size: few
v_call: TRBV2
cdr3_nt: TGTGCCAGCAGGGGAGGAATAGGACTAGCGGGAGGCCTGAGTTTCTTC
cdr3_aa: CASRGGIGLAGGLSFF

j_call: TRBJ2-7
d_call: -
clone_size: -
v_call: TRBV3-1
cdr3_nt: TGTGCCAGCAGCCATCCCTTTAGGGGGAGAAGCTCCTACGAGCAGTACTTC
cdr3_aa: CASSHPFRGRSSYEQYF

j_call: TRBJ2-2
d_call: -
clone_size: few
v_call: TRBV29-1
cdr3_nt: TGCAGCGTCCGACCGGGGGGCGGCACCGGGGAGCTGTTTTTT
cdr3_aa: CSVRPGGGTGELFF

j_call: TRBJ2-7
d_call: -
clone_size: few
v_call: TRBV20-1
cdr3_nt: TGCAGTGCTAGTAGTCGCCGGGAAACAAGGAACGAGCAGTACTTC
cdr3_aa: CSASSRRETRNEQYF

j_call: TRBJ1-3
d_call: -
clone_size: few
v_call: TRBV2
cdr3_nt: TGTGCCAGCAGGAAAGCGTCCAGGGCTGGAAACACCATATATTTT
cdr3_aa: CASRKASRAGNTIYF

j_call: TRBJ1-4
d_call: -
clone_size: few
v_call: TRBV29-1
cdr3_nt: TGCAGCGTTCTTGCTCGTCCGGAAAAACTGTTTTTT
cdr3_aa: CSVLARPEKLFF

j_call: TRBJ2-7
d_call: TRBD1
clone_size: -
v_call: TRBV20-1
cdr3_nt: TGCAGTGCTCTCCCAGGGGGACGACGCTACGAGCAGTACTTC
cdr3_aa: CSALPGGRRYEQYF

j_call: TRBJ1-2
d_call: -
clone_size: -
v_call: TRBV6-2/TRBV6-3
cdr3_nt: TGTGCCAGCAGCTATCTCCACGGACAAGTCTATGGCTACACCTTC
cdr3_aa: CASSYLHGQVYGYTF

j_call: TRBJ1-3
d_call: TRBD1
clone_size: many
v_call: TRBV6-1
cdr3_nt: TGTGCCAGCACCCCCCTGGGACAGGCGGGAAACACCATATATTTT
cdr3_aa: CASTPLGQAGNTIYF

j_call: TRBJ2-1
d_call: -
clone_size: many
v_call: TRBV12-3/TRBV12-4
cdr3_nt: TGTGCCAGCAGTGCGCTAACAGGGCACCGCTACAATGAGCAGTTCTTC
cdr3_aa: CASSALTGHRYNEQFF

j_call: TRBJ2-1
d_call: TRBD2
clone_size: -
v_call: TRBV7-3
cdr3_nt: TGTGCCAGCAGCTTATTGGCGGGAGGCGAGCAGTTCTTC
cdr3_aa: CASSLLAGGEQFF

j_call: TRBJ2-5
d_call: -
clone_size: -
v_call: TRBV7-2
cdr3_nt: TGTGCCAGCAGCTTAGATGCAGGGAGGGAGACCCAGTACTTC
cdr3_aa: CASSLDAGRETQYF

j_call: TRBJ1-2
d_call: -
clone_size: -
v_call: TRBV9
cdr3_nt: TGTGCCAGCAGCGGCCCCAAAGGCTACACCTTC
cdr3_aa: CASSGPKGYTF

j_call: TRBJ2-5
d_call: TRBD1
clone_size: -
v_call: TRBV27
cdr3_nt: TGTGCCAGCAGCCCCTACGTACAGGGGATGAGGGAGACCCAGTACTTC
cdr3_aa: CASSPYVQGMRETQYF

j_call: TRBJ1-2
d_call: -
clone_size: -
v_call: TRBV12-3/TRBV12-4
cdr3_nt: TGTGCCAGCGATTCCAGGGGAGGGTTCGGTGGCTACACCTTC
cdr3_aa: CASDSRGGFGGYTF

j_call: TRBJ1-6
d_call: -
clone_size: -
v_call: TRBV11-2
cdr3_nt: TGTGCCAGCAGCTTAGAGGGGAAACAGCTGAATTCACCCCTCCACTTT
cdr3_aa: CASSLEGKQLNSPLHF

j_call: TRBJ2-1
d_call: TRBD2
clone_size: few
v_call: TRBV12-3/TRBV12-4
cdr3_nt: TGTGCCAGCAGTACCCGGGGACTAGAGGGACTAGGGCAGCAGTTCTTC
cdr3_aa: CASSTRGLEGLGQQFF

j_call: TRBJ1-2
d_call: -
clone_size: -
v_call: TRBV2
cdr3_nt: TGTGCCAGCAGTGGCCTGACAGTCAATCTTTACACCTTC
cdr3_aa: CASSGLTVNLYTF

j_call: TRBJ2-7
d_call: -
clone_size: -
v_call: TRBV12-3/TRBV12-4
cdr3_nt: TGTGCCAGCAGTTTCAGGACACCCTCCTACGAGCAGTACTTC
cdr3_aa: CASSFRTPSYEQYF

j_call: TRBJ2-3
d_call: -
clone_size: few
v_call: TRBV11-2
cdr3_nt: TGTGCCAGCAGTTGGGGGCATACAGGGACAGATACGCAGTATTTT
cdr3_aa: CASSWGHTGTDTQYF

j_call: TRBJ2-3
d_call: TRBD2
clone_size: -
v_call: TRBV10-1
cdr3_nt: TGCGCCAGCAGTGTTCTAGCGGGAGAAATAGATACGCAGTATTTT
cdr3_aa: CASSVLAGEIDTQYF

j_call: TRBJ2-2
d_call: -
clone_size: -
v_call: TRBV7-8
cdr3_nt: TGTGCCAGCAGCCCCCAGATGGGGGGCACCGGGGAGCTGTTTTTT
cdr3_aa: CASSPQMGGTGELFF

j_call: TRBJ1-6
d_call: -
clone_size: -
v_call: TRBV20-1
cdr3_nt: TGCAGTGCGAAACTCCATAGCTCCTATAATTCACCCCTCCACTTT
cdr3_aa: CSAKLHSSYNSPLHF

j_call: TRBJ2-2
d_call: -
clone_size: few
v_call: TRBV7-9
cdr3_nt: TGTGCCAGCAGCTTCACGGGAGTCAACACCGGGGAGCTGTTTTTT
cdr3_aa: CASSFTGVNTGELFF

j_call: TRBJ1-1
d_call: -
clone_size: -
v_call: TRBV20-1
cdr3_nt: TGCAGTGCTAGAGATCGGGGCACCGGCTCTGAAGCTTTCTTT
cdr3_aa: CSARDRGTGSEAFF

j_call: TRBJ2-7
d_call: TRBD2
clone_size: -
v_call: TRBV7-9
cdr3_nt: TGTGCCAGCAGCTTAGTCCCTAGCGGGGCAAGCTCCTACGAGCAGTACTTC
cdr3_aa: CASSLVPSGASSYEQYF

j_call: TRBJ2-7
d_call: -
clone_size: -
v_call: TRBV5-6
cdr3_nt: TGTGCCAGCAGCGTTACGTGGCACGGTACCTACGAGCAGTACTTC
cdr3_aa: CASSVTWHGTYEQYF

j_call: TRBJ2-2
d_call: -
clone_size: -
v_call: TRBV27
cdr3_nt: TGTGCCAGCAGTTTATCGGGGGGAGTCCCCGGGGAGCTGTTTTTT
cdr3_aa: CASSLSGGVPGELFF

j_call: TRBJ2-7
d_call: TRBD1
clone_size: -
v_call: TRBV25-1
cdr3_nt: TGTGCCAGCTCCCGGACAGGGGTCTACGAGCAGTACTTC
cdr3_aa: CASSRTGVYEQYF

j_call: TRBJ2-1
d_call: -
clone_size: -
v_call: TRBV18
cdr3_nt: TGTGCCAGCTCACTATTCCAAGACAATGAGCAGTTCTTC
cdr3_aa: CASSLFQDNEQFF

j_call: TRBJ2-3
d_call: -
clone_size: few
v_call: TRBV5-5
cdr3_nt: TGTGCCAGCAGCTCAAGCCAGGACCACGCCAATACGCAGTATTTT
cdr3_aa: CASSSSQDHANTQYF

j_call: TRBJ2-5
d_call: TRBD2
clone_size: -
v_call: TRBV27
cdr3_nt: TGTGCCAGCTCCGGGACTAGCGGGAGGAGTCAAGAGACCCAGTACTTC
cdr3_aa: CASSGTSGRSQETQYF

j_call: TRBJ1-1
d_call: -
clone_size: -
v_call: TRBV5-1
cdr3_nt: TGCGCCAGCAGCTTGGTCGGGGCGGTGAACACTGAAGCTTTCTTT
cdr3_aa: CASSLVGAVNTEAFF

j_call: TRBJ2-1
d_call: TRBD2
clone_size: few
v_call: TRBV12-3/TRBV12-4
cdr3_nt: TGTGCCAGCACCGAGCTAGCGGGAACATACAATGAGCAGTTCTTC
cdr3_aa: CASTELAGTYNEQFF

j_call: TRBJ1-1
d_call: -
clone_size: few
v_call: TRBV6-4
cdr3_nt: TGTGCCAGCAGGGAGACAGCGAACACTGAAGCTTTCTTT
cdr3_aa: CASRETANTEAFF

j_call: TRBJ2-2
d_call: TRBD1
clone_size: few
v_call: TRBV29-1
cdr3_nt: TGCAGCGCCGCGAAGAACCGGGACAGGAGGTCCGGGGAGCTGTTTTTT
cdr3_aa: CSAAKNRDRRSGELFF

j_call: TRBJ1-2
d_call: -
clone_size: -
v_call: TRBV24-1
cdr3_nt: TGTGCCACCAGTGATCCTACGACTAACTATGGCTACACCTTC
cdr3_aa: CATSDPTTNYGYTF

j_call: TRBJ2-5
d_call: TRBD1
clone_size: many
v_call: TRBV29-1
cdr3_nt: TGCAGCGTACTCCCAACAGGGGGAGAGACCCAGTACTTC
cdr3_aa: CSVLPTGGETQYF

j_call: TRBJ2-5
d_call: -
clone_size: few
v_call: TRBV7-2
cdr3_nt: TGTGCCAGCAGCTTAAACGGGGTAGGAGAGACCCAGTACTTC
cdr3_aa: CASSLNGVGETQYF

j_call: TRBJ2-1
d_call: -
clone_size: few
v_call: TRBV12-3/TRBV12-4
cdr3_nt: TGTGCCAGCACCGCGGGACTGTACAATGAGCAGTTCTTC
cdr3_aa: CASTAGLYNEQFF

j_call: TRBJ2-2
d_call: TRBD2
clone_size: -
v_call: TRBV2
cdr3_nt: TGTGCCAGCAGTTTCGGGTTACTAGCGGGAGTCTCCCGGACCGGGGAGCTGTTTTTT
cdr3_aa: CASSFGLLAGVSRTGELFF

j_call: TRBJ2-3
d_call: -
clone_size: few
v_call: TRBV7-3
cdr3_nt: TGTGCCAGCAGCACACAGGGTTTGGATACGCAGTATTTT
cdr3_aa: CASSTQGLDTQYF

j_call: TRBJ2-1
d_call: -
clone_size: -
v_call: TRBV18
cdr3_nt: TGTGCCAGCTCACCAAGTTCGGGTCGCCACAATGAGCAGTTCTTC
cdr3_aa: CASSPSSGRHNEQFF

j_call: TRBJ2-7
d_call: TRBD1
clone_size: -
v_call: TRBV30
cdr3_nt: TGTGCCTGGGTAGAGACAGGGGCGGCCGAGCAGTACTTC
cdr3_aa: CAWVETGAAEQYF

j_call: TRBJ2-6
d_call: -
clone_size: -
v_call: TRBV4-3
cdr3_nt: TGCGCCAGCAGCCAAGCCCGTAAATGGGGGGCCAACGTCCTGACTTTC
cdr3_aa: CASSQARKWGANVLTF

j_call: TRBJ1-2
d_call: -
clone_size: -
v_call: TRBV20-1
cdr3_nt: TGCAGTGCTAGTCCCGGGACAAATTTTCATGGCTACACCTTC
cdr3_aa: CSASPGTNFHGYTF